Reported below is one T cell receptor beta chain. The PCR ran on 60 Vbeta and 13 Jbeta primers. Using immunoSEQ multiplex PCR, the repertoire was profiled, and TCRdb retains in-frame clones only, with some absent. The table has under 150,000 clones, roughly 84% seen once. The sample comes from a study of cytomegalovirus exposure and HLA in healthy donors. The sample comprised PBMCs. The source is a boy aged 5-17 years in good health and CMV-seronegative.

The CDR3 nucleotides are TGTGCCAGCAGCCCGTCCGGGATCGCAAATACGCAGTATTTT. Its protein product is CASSPSGIANTQYF. This chain uses TRBV7-3 with TRBJ2-3; D might be TRBD2 (5 bases). Trimming shortened V by 5 bases and J by 7 bases, and 16 bases separated the two germline ends. Germline CDR1 is SGHTA and CDR2 is FQGTGA. The CDR3 is 14 amino acids.